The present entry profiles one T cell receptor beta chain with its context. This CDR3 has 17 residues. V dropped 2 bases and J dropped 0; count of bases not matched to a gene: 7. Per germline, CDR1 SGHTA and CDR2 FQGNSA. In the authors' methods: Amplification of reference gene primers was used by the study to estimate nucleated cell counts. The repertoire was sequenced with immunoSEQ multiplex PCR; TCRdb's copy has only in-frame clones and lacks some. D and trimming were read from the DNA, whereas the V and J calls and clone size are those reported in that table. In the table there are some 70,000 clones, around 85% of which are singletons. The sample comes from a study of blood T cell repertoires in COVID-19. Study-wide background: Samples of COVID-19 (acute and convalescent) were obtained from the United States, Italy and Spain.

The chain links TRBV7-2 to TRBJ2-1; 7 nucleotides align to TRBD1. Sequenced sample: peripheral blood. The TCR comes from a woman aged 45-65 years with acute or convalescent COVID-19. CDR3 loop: CASSLSLGQFSYNEQFF. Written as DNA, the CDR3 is TGTGCCAGCAGCTTATCGCTGGGACAGTTCTCCTACAATGAGCAGTTCTTC.